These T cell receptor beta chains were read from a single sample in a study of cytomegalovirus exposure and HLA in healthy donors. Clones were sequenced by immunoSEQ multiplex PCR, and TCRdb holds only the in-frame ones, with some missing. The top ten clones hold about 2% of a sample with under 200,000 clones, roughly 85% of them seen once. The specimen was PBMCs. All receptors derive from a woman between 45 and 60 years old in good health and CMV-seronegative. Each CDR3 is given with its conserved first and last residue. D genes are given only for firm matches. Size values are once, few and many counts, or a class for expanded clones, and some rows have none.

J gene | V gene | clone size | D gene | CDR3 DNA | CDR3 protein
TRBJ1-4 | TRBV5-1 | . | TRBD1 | TGCGCCAGCAGCTCTCAGCCGGGACAGGGTAATGAAAAACTGTTTTTT | CASSSQPGQGNEKLFF
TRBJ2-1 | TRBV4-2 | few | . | TGTGCCAGCAGCTTGGGTTGGCGGCCCCCCAATGAGCAGTTCTTC | CASSLGWRPPNEQFF
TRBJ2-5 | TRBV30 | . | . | TGTGCCTGGAGTTCAGGCGCGAAGACCCAGTACTTC | CAWSSGAKTQYF
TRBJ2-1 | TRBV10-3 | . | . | TGTGCCATCAGTGAGTCGAGTCTAGCGAGCAATGAGCAGTTCTTC | CAISESSLASNEQFF
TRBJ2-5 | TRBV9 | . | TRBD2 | TGTGCCAGCAGCGTAGACGCGGGAGGCCAAGAGACCCAGTACTTC | CASSVDAGGQETQYF
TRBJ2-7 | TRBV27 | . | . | TGTGCCAGCAGCCCGGGTCTGTTGGGCTACGAGCAGTACTTC | CASSPGLLGYEQYF
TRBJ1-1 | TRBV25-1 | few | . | TGTGCCAGCAGTGAACGAGGAAAGGCGCCGAACACTGAAGCTTTCTTT | CASSERGKAPNTEAFF
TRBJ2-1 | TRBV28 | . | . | TGTGCCAGCAGTTTCCGGGGCTCCTACAATGAGCAGTTCTTC | CASSFRGSYNEQFF
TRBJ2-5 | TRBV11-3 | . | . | TGTGCCAGCAGCCCCAGGGGATCACTTCGAGGGACCCAGTACTTC | CASSPRGSLRGTQYF
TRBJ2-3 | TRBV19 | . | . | TGTGCCAGTAGTATAGCGCGTCTCCGAACAGATACGCAGTATTTT | CASSIARLRTDTQYF
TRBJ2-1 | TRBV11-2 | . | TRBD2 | TGTGCCAGCAGCCTCGCTAGCGGGAGCTCCTACAATGAGCAGTTCTTC | CASSLASGSSYNEQFF
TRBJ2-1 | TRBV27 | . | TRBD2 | TGTGCCAGCAAGGCTAGCGGGAGGGTCTACAATGGGCAGTTCTTC | CASKASGRVYNGQFF
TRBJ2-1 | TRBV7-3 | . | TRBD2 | TGTGCCAGCAGCAATAAGCGGGAGGGTGAGCAGTTCTTC | CASSNKREGEQFF
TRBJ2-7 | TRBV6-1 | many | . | TGTGCCAGCAGTGGACTTCCGGGACTCTGGGAGCAGTACTTC | CASSGLPGLWEQYF
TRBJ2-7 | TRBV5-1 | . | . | TGCGCCAGCAGGAACCCGGACAGCTACGAGCAGTACTTC | CASRNPDSYEQYF
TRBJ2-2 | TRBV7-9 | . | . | TGTGCCAACCCTAGGGGGGGGAACACCGGGGAGCTGTTTTTT | CANPRGGNTGELFF
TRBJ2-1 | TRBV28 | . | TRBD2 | TGTGCCAGCAGTTTATACGGAAGCGGGGGGGTTGAGCAGTTCTTC | CASSLYGSGGVEQFF
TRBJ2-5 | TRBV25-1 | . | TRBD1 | TGTGCCAGCAGCCCGAATCCGGTGACAGGGGCTCGCCGGGAGCAGTACTTC | CASSPNPVTGARREQYF
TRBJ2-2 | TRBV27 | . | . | TGTGCCAGCAGTCGGACAGACAACACCGGGGAGCTGTTTTTT | CASSRTDNTGELFF
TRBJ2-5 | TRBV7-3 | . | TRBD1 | TGTGCCAGCAGCCCCCGGACAGGGGAGACCCAGTACTTC | CASSPRTGETQYF
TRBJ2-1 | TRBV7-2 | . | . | TGTGCCAGCAGCGCCCTAGGACTACCAGGTTGGGGTGAGCAGTTCTTC | CASSALGLPGWGEQFF
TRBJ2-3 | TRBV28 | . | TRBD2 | TGTGCCAGCAGAGGTCGCGGGAGGGGGAAGACAGATACGCAGTATTTT | CASRGRGRGKTDTQYF
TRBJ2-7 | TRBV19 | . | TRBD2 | TGTGCCAGTATGCTGGGCGGGGGACCCTACGAGCAGTACTTC | CASMLGGGPYEQYF
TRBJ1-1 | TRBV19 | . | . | TGTGCCAGTGCAGGGTCTTCTGCAAACACTGAAGCTTTCTTT | CASAGSSANTEAFF
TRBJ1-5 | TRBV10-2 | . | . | TGCGCCAGCATGATCACACAGAATCAGCCCCAGCATTTT | CASMITQNQPQHF
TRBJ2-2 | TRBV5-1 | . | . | TGCGCCAGCAGCTTGAATACAGGGAACACCGGGGAGCTGTTTTTT | CASSLNTGNTGELFF
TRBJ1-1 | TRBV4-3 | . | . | TGCGCCAGCAGCCGGGGGGGTGTGGCCTCCGAAGCTTTCTTT | CASSRGGVASEAFF
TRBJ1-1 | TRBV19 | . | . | TGTGCCAGTAGTAGACAACAGGGTATCGCTGAAGCTTTCTTT | CASSRQQGIAEAFF
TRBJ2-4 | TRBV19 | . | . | TGTGCCAGTAGTATCCTAGACGGAGTGTGGAACATTCAGTACTTC | CASSILDGVWNIQYF
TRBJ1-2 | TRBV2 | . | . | TGTGCCAGCAGGGAAAACAGGGAAAACTATGGCTACACCTTC | CASRENRENYGYTF
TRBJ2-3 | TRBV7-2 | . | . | TGTGCCAGCAGCTTATCTCTAGATACGCAGTATTTT | CASSLSLDTQYF
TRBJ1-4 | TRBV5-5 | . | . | TGTGCCAGCAGCTCACCAGGGGCGGCTAATGAAAAACTGTTTTTT | CASSSPGAANEKLFF
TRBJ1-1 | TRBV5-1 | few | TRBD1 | TGCGCCAGCAGTTTCCAGGGGGCTGGGAACACTGAAGCTTTCTTT | CASSFQGAGNTEAFF
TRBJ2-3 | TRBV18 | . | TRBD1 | TGTGCCAGCTCACCACTGGGACAGGGGGCAACAGATACGCAGTATTTT | CASSPLGQGATDTQYF
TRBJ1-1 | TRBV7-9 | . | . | TGTTCCAGCAGCTTAAATAGAGACACTGAAGCTTTCTTT | CSSSLNRDTEAFF
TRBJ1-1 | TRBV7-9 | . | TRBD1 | TGTGCCAGCAGCTTGACAGGGGTTAACACTGAAGCTTTCTTT | CASSLTGVNTEAFF
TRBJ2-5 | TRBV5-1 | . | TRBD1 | TGCGCCAGCAGCTTGGCCGGGGGACAGGGCGCCCAAGAGACCCAGTACTTC | CASSLAGGQGAQETQYF
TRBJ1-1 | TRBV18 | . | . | TGTGCCAGCTCACCTAGCGGCGGGGACACTGAAGCTTTCTTT | CASSPSGGDTEAFF
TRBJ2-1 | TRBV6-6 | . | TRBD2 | TGTGCCAGCAGTGAGACTAGCGGAGGCTACAATGAGCAGTTCTTC | CASSETSGGYNEQFF
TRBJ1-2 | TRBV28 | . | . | TGTGCCAGCAGTTTAGAAAACAGAGCTTCCTTCTATGGCTACACCTTC | CASSLENRASFYGYTF
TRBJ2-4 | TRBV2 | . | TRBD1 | TGTGCCAGCAGGAGGGGGCTTGGAAACATTCAGTACTTC | CASRRGLGNIQYF
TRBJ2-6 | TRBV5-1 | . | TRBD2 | TGCGCCAGCAGCTTGGGTCGATATTCCGGGGGTAGCGGGAGTTCTGGGGCCAACGTCCTGACTTTC | CASSLGRYSGGSGSSGANVLTF
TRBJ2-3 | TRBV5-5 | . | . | TGTGCCAGCAGTTGGGGAAGAGGCAGGGCCCCGGGCACAGATACGCAGTATTTT | CASSWGRGRAPGTDTQYF
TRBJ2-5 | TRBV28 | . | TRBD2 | TGTGCCAGCAGTTCCATCAGGACTAGCGGGAGCCGAGAGACCCAGTACTTC | CASSSIRTSGSRETQYF
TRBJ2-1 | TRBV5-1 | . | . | TGCGCCAGCAGCCCGGGACTGGCAAACAATGAGCAGTTCTTC | CASSPGLANNEQFF
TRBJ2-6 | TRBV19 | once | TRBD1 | TGTGCCAGTAGTAGGACAGGGAGGTACGGGGCCAACGTCCTGACTTTC | CASSRTGRYGANVLTF
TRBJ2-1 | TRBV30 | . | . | TGTGCCTGGAGGAGCGGGCAAAGCTCCTACAATGAGCAGTTCTTC | CAWRSGQSSYNEQFF